Presented here are 25 T cell receptor beta chains from one specimen sequenced in a study of molecular identifiers for immune sequencing clone quantification. TCRdb used MiXCR to reprocess the PCR reads, holding one entry per CDR3 protein. This table holds about 65,000 distinct CDR3 sequences, 15% to 20% found once. Specimen: naive CD8+ T cells from blood, with Jurkat cell RNA spiked in. Indicated subset: FACS-sorted CD8+CD4-CCR7+CD45RA+ naive T cells. These TCRs come from a human donor in good health. Some libraries in this study had Jurkat cell RNA spiked in.

There are a few counts of this clonotype. An end of the junction does not agree with germline; a read error may underlie this. The V gene is TRBV5-1, the J gene TRBJ2-2; TRBD1 is a possible D gene (6 bases). The CDR3 loop spans 18 amino acids. Germline lookup yields CDR1 SGHRS and CDR2 YFSETQ. As DNA, the CDR3 is TGCGCCAGCAACTTGGGGTTAAACAGGGAAATGAACACCGGGGAGCTGTTTTTT. Amino acids: CASNLGLNREMNTGELFF.

In regard to this clonotype: A much larger clone differs by one base, so this may be a read error. The final CDR3 position lacks the conserved phenylalanine or tryptophan, pointing to a likely read error. V is TRBV7-8 and J is TRBJ1-6; D may be TRBD1 (6 bases). The CDR3 length is 17 residues. The germline V gene encodes CDR1 SGHVS and CDR2 FQNEAQ. V lost 1 base and J 8 bases, leaving 18 bases between the germline ends. In DNA, the CDR3 is TGTGCCAGCAGCTTAGAGCGCACAGGGAGTTTGGATTCACCCCTCCACCTT. This translates into CASSLERTGSLDSPLHL.

This clonotype showed up many times. V usage is TRBV15 and J usage is TRBJ2-5, with D perhaps TRBD1 (6 bases). Per germline, CDR1 LNHNV and CDR2 YYDKDF (reference sequence). CDR3 length: 14 residues. V was cut by 3 bases and J by 4 bases, with 12 bases left in between. CDR3 sequence (DNA): TGTGCCACCAGCAGTGACAGGTCCGGAGAGACCCAGTACTTC. Translation: CATSSDRSGETQYF.

Ten or more counts support this clonotype. The J gene is TRBJ2-3, the V gene TRBV11-2; the D is unclear. Per germline, CDR1 SGHAT and CDR2 FQNNGV. The CDR3 spans 15 residues. V dropped 2 bases and J dropped 4 bases, with 13 bases sitting between them. CDR3 in amino acids: CASSLHYNRPDTQYF. The CDR3 nucleotides are TGTGCCAGCAGCTTACATTACAATAGACCAGATACGCAGTATTTT.

This clonotype was counted only a few times. This chain uses TRBV3-2 with TRBJ2-2; the D call of TRBD2 is as the table states it, not checked on the DNA. TRBV3-2 is classified as a pseudogene. The CDR3 covers 18 residues. The CDR3 bases are TGTGCCAGCAGCCCCTGGAGCGCGAGAAGCGCTATCACCGGGGAGCTGTTTTTT. Amino acid sequence: CASSPWSARSAITGELFF.

A note on this clonotype: A clone one base away is much larger, so this may be a read error. This chain uses TRBV29-1 with TRBJ1-2; a possible D gene is TRBD1 (6 bases). Trimming pared 4 bases from V and 6 bases from J, leaving 15 bases between. This CDR3 has 13 residues. Per germline, CDR1 SQVTM and CDR2 ANQGSEA. CDR3 in amino acids: CSVGAGAPDGYTF. The DNA of the CDR3 is TGCAGCGTTGGTGCAGGGGCACCGGATGGCTACACCTTC.

The V and J genes are TRBV28 and TRBJ1-1; TRBD1 aligns across 9 bases. Germline V gene sequence: CDR1 MDHEN, CDR2 SYDVKM. J gave up 1 base and V 7 bases, and 4 bases lay outside the gene matches. The CDR3 length is 14 residues. CDR3 sequence (DNA): TGTGCCAGCAACACAGGGGGCAGGAACACTGAAGCTTTCTTT. Translated: CASNTGGRNTEAFF. The entire variable domain, with the rest obtained from reference TRBV28 and TRBJ1-1, is as follows: DVKVTQSSRYLVKRTGEKVFLECVQDMDHENMFWYRQDPGLGLRLIYFSYDVKMKEKGDIPEGYSVSREKKERFSLILESASTNQTSMYLCASNTGGRNTEAFFGQGTRLTVV.

This clonotype was seen at least ten times. J is TRBJ2-7 and V is TRBV20-1; D is possibly TRBD2 (5 bases). Trimming pared 8 bases from V and 7 bases from J, leaving 12 bases between. The germline CDR1 and CDR2 sequences are DFQATT and SNEGSKA (reference sequence). The length of the CDR3 is 10 residues. CDR3 in amino acids: CSLALGEQYF. The DNA of the CDR3 is TGCAGTCTAGCCTTGGGGGAGCAGTACTTC.

This clonotype was picked up many times. The chain combines TRBV24-1 with TRBJ2-5; D is unresolved. CDR1 is KGHDR, CDR2 SFDVKD, per germline. V was shortened by 5 bases and J by 3 bases, with 12 bases between the two germline ends. This CDR3 region has 14 residues. The CDR3 spells CATSGAWSEETQYF. The DNA for the CDR3 is TGTGCCACCAGTGGGGCCTGGTCCGAAGAGACCCAGTACTTC.

The sample holds many counts of this clonotype. The CDR3, as DNA: TGTGCCAGCAGCCCCCCTGCCCTCAGGGGTACTTGGGATACGCAGTATTTT. As protein: CASSPPALRGTWDTQYF. The genes are TRBV7-9 and TRBJ2-3; possible D gene TRBD1, 6 bases. CDR1 and CDR2 from the germline V gene are SEHNR and FQNEAQ (reference sequence). The ends were cut back, 5 bases at V and 6 bases at J, with 24 bases in the middle. This CDR3 has 17 amino acids.

This clonotype was counted at least ten times. The chain employs TRBV28 and TRBJ2-7; weak D call: TRBD2 (5 bases). Germline CDR1 and CDR2: MDHEN and SYDVKM. V shed 3 bases and J shed 4 bases, with 7 bases lying between them. CDR3 length: 12 residues. In DNA, the CDR3 is TGTGCCAGCAGTTTTCGAGGGTACGAGCAGTACTTC. This codes for CASSFRGYEQYF.

This clonotype was seen a few times. V and J are TRBV6-5 and TRBJ2-7, with D unresolved. The CDR3 loop spans 12 amino acids. Trimming cost V 4 bases and J 3 bases, with 7 bases left between them. From germline, CDR1 is MNHEY and CDR2 SVGAGI. CDR3 region: CASSSFNYEQYF. The CDR3 DNA reads as TGTGCCAGCAGTTCCTTTAACTACGAGCAGTACTTC.

About this clonotype: Being one base from a much bigger clone, this may be a read error. This sequence joins TRBV10-3 and TRBJ2-7, with 7 nucleotides matching TRBD2. The V gene's germline CDR1 is ENHRY and CDR2 SYGVKD. The CDR3 runs 15 residues. CDR3 sequence: CAISDHPSGTIEQNF. The CDR3 DNA sequence: TGTGCCATCAGTGATCATCCTTCTGGGACTATCGAGCAGAACTTC.

The count of this clonotype is one. An end of the junction does not agree with germline; a read error may underlie this. The chain uses TRBV9 and TRBJ2-7; D remains ambiguous. In germline, CDR1 is SGDLS, CDR2 YYNGEE. CDR3 length: 16 amino acids. This CDR3 reads CASSFPTGSRVHERYF. CDR3 coding DNA: TGTGCCAGCAGCTTTCCGACCGGGTCTCGGGTCCACGAGCGGTACTTC.

In this sample, this clonotype turned up a few times. One end of the junction fails to match germline, which may point to a read error. The V call is TRBV4-1, the J call TRBJ2-7; D gene ambiguous. The CDR3 totals 14 residues. CDR1 is MGHRA, CDR2 YSYEKL, per germline. The DNA for the CDR3 is TGCGCCAGCAGCCAAGATGACCTCAGCGCAGTGGCACACTTC. Its translation is CASSQDDLSAVAHF.

Regarding this clonotype: A much larger clone lies a single base off, so this may be a read error. The chain combines TRBV28 with TRBJ2-7; TRBD2 matches 9 bases. The CDR3 is made up of 15 amino acids. Germline V CDR1 and CDR2: MDHEN, SYDVKM. V lost 5 bases to trimming and J lost 4 bases; unmatched junction nucleotides: 9. The CDR3 loop is CASSILLAGFYEQYF. The CDR3 DNA reads TGTGCCAGCAGTATCCTCCTAGCGGGGTTTTACGAGCAGTACTTC.

In this sample, this clonotype turned up many times. The chain joins TRBV4-2 to TRBJ1-2; D unresolved. Trimming shortened V by 3 bases and J by 4 bases, and 15 bases separated the two germline ends. The CDR3 has 15 residues. Germline loops: CDR1 LGHNA, CDR2 YNFKEQ. CDR3 protein: CASSQIGVAAYGYTF. CDR3 nucleotides: TGTGCCAGCAGCCAGATTGGGGTTGCCGCCTATGGCTACACCTTC.

Notes on this clonotype: A much larger clone sits a single nucleotide away, making a read error possible. The V and J genes are TRBV6-1 and TRBJ1-1; weak D call: TRBD1 (6 bases). From germline, CDR1 is MNHNS and CDR2 SASEGT. With 10 bases removed from V and 11 bases from J, the gap between germline ends came to 20 bases. The CDR3 totals 12 residues. The CDR3 bases are TGTGCCACCATACAGGGCGCCAAGGTCGCTTTCTTT. Its protein is CATIQGAKVAFF.

This clonotype was observed at least ten times. The chain couples TRBV27 to TRBJ2-6; no definite D call. This CDR3 has 15 residues. Trimming took off 3 bases at V and 0 bases at J, with 6 bases between the two ends. Germline V gives CDR1 MNHEY, CDR2 SMNVEV (reference sequence). The CDR3 sequence: CASSFTFSGANVLTF. The CDR3 DNA follows: TGTGCCAGCAGTTTCACTTTCTCTGGGGCCAACGTCCTGACTTTC.

This clonotype has a count of ten or more. The chain uses TRBV28 and TRBJ2-2; 13 nucleotides align to TRBD2. The germline V gene has CDR1 MDHEN and CDR2 SYDVKM. V gave up 5 bases and J gave up 0 bases; unmatched junction bases: 12. The CDR3 extends over 20 amino acids. CDR3 nucleotide sequence: TGTGCCAGCAGTCCCCTAACCGGGACTAGCGGGATGACGAACACCGGGGAGCTGTTTTTT. Translating it yields CASSPLTGTSGMTNTGELFF.

There are a few counts of this clonotype. V and J are TRBV3-1 and TRBJ2-1, with 9 bases identical to TRBD2. Trimming took 6 bases from V and 0 from J; bases not matched to a gene: 12. CDR3 length: 18 residues. Germline V gene lookup returns CDR1 LGHDT and CDR2 YNNKEL (reference sequence). The CDR3 region has the DNA TGTGCCAGCAGTCCCAAGCGGACTAGCGACTACTCCTACAATGAGCAGTTCTTC. This encodes CASSPKRTSDYSYNEQFF.

The rearrangement links TRBV19 to TRBJ2-7; no firm D call. Trimming left V 3 bases short and J 0 bases short, with 6 bases between. There are 13 residues in the CDR3. Looked up from germline, CDR1 is LNHDA and CDR2 is SQIVND (reference sequence). The CDR3, as DNA: TGTGCCAGTAGTATTGGCTTCTCCTACGAGCAGTACTTC. Translated, it gives CASSIGFSYEQYF.

There are many counts of this clonotype. The chain couples TRBV7-8 to TRBJ2-2; TRBD1 matches at 7 bases. The length of the CDR3 is 17 residues. V was pared by 5 bases and J by 3 bases, with 12 bases of the junction left unmatched. Looked up from germline, CDR1 is SGHVS and CDR2 is FQNEAQ. CDR3 in DNA: TGTGCCAGCAGCGGTAGGGTCGGGACAGAAGACACCGGGGAGCTGTTTTTT. Translated, it gives CASSGRVGTEDTGELFF.

A word on this clonotype: A much larger clone sits a single nucleotide away, making a read error possible. The chain recombines TRBV28 with TRBJ2-3; 9 bases fit TRBD1. V gave up 6 bases and J gave up 7 bases; unmatched junction bases: 11. The CDR3 length is 15 residues. Germline CDR1 and CDR2: MDHEN and SYDVKM. This chain's CDR3 is CASSRDRVDSNTQYF. CDR3 nucleotides: TGTGCCAGCAGCCGGGACAGGGTTGATTCGAATACGCAGTATTTT.

A remark on this clonotype: A read error is possible here, since a much larger clone lies one base away. The chain joins TRBV20-1 to TRBJ2-1, with 13 bases identical to TRBD2. After removal of 3 bases from V and 7 bases from J, the junction contained 12 bases not matched to a gene. Germline V lookup: CDR1 DFQATT, CDR2 SNEGSKA (reference sequence). The CDR3 is 17 amino acids. The chain's CDR3 is CSASLPGLAGLYNEQFF. CDR3 DNA: TGCAGTGCTAGTCTTCCGGGACTAGCGGGATTGTATAATGAGCAGTTCTTC.